The 5 T cell receptor beta chains reported below all come from one sample, sequenced in a study of cytomegalovirus exposure and HLA in healthy donors. Amplification used 60 Vbeta primers and 13 Jbeta primers. Repertoires were generated with immunoSEQ multiplex PCR, while TCRdb's copy carries only in-frame clones and drops some. Here the sample spans 130,000 to 150,000 clones, around 81% being singletons. Specimen: PBMCs. These receptors all come from a male donor in good health and CMV-seronegative.

This sequence joins TRBV5-1 and TRBJ2-5; 16 nucleotides match TRBD2. Trimming removed 4 bases from V and 4 bases from J; junction bases left unmatched: 10. The CDR3 is 18 amino acids. Germline values: CDR1 SGHRS, CDR2 YFSETQ. The CDR3 is CASSPGLAGGMGRETQYF. CDR3 DNA: TGCGCCAGCAGCCCGGGACTAGCGGGAGGGATGGGACGAGAGACCCAGTACTTC. Looking up the rest from reference TRBV5-1 and TRBJ2-5 gives the full variable domain: KAGVTQTPRYLIKTRGQQVTLSCSPISGHRSVSWYQQTPGQGLQFLFEYFSETQRNKGNFPGRFSGRQFSNSRSEMNVSTLELGDSALYLCASSPGLAGGMGRETQYFGPGTRLLVL.

The chain joins TRBV5-6 to TRBJ1-5, with 7 positions matching TRBD1. CDR1 and CDR2 (germline): SGHDT, YYEEEE. The V gene end was trimmed by 2 bases and the J gene end by 0 bases; junction bases not matched to a gene: 8. The CDR3 is made up of 17 amino acids. For the CDR3, the DNA is TGTGCCAGCAGCTTCGGCCCGGGACAGCATAGCAATCAGCCCCAGCATTTT. This codes for CASSFGPGQHSNQPQHF.

The chain employs TRBV5-1 and TRBJ2-2; possible D gene TRBD1, 7 bases. The CDR3 covers 14 residues. Germline CDR1 reads SGHRS; CDR2 reads YFSETQ. V was trimmed by 9 bases and J by 8 bases, leaving 20 bases between them. CDR3 protein: CATQFGGTVGELFF. The CDR3 DNA follows: TGCGCCACCCAATTCGGAGGGACAGTGGGGGAGCTGTTTTTT.

This clone was seen only a few times. The chain employs TRBV5-1 and TRBJ1-1; TRBD1 is a possible D gene (5 bases). The CDR3 spans 16 residues. Trimming took off 0 bases at V and 5 bases at J, with 17 bases between the two ends. CDR1 SGHRS and CDR2 YFSETQ come from the germline V gene. The CDR3 DNA reads TGCGCCAGCAGCTTGGCCTCTTCAGGGTCTGGGACTGAAGCTTTCTTT. Translating it yields CASSLASSGSGTEAFF.

This clone is a singleton in its sample. This chain uses TRBV6-1 with TRBJ1-2, with no clear D. The CDR3 has 12 amino acids. CDR1 and CDR2 (germline): MNHNS, SASEGT. With 6 bases removed from V and 4 bases from J, the gap between germline ends came to 9 bases. The CDR3 region has the DNA TGTGCCAGCAGCGTTCCAGTCTATGGCTACACCTTC. This codes for CASSVPVYGYTF.